The entry below gives a single T cell receptor (beta chain) sequence along with its context. The antigen remains unidentified. This record belongs to a study of response to subunit inactivated influenza vaccine. Study-wide results and limits: Few new T cells, the authors suggested, are recruited by each seasonal influenza vaccination.

MiXCR, applied by TCRdb to the RT-PCR reads, yields one record per CDR3 protein. Seen here are roughly 500,000 distinct CDR3 sequences, about 15% observed once, and the top ten hold 3%. The CDR3 runs to 15 residues. V trimming: 4 bases; J trimming: 5 bases; junction bases outside the gene matches: 5. Germline V gene lookup returns CDR1 KGHDR and CDR2 SFDVKD. This clonotype originated in a man aged 45 to 70 who received an inactivated influenza vaccine. This specimen was CD4+ T cells sorted from PBMCs, taken around 25 months after vaccination. This chain links TRBV24-1 with TRBJ1-5; 9 bases match TRBD1. The CDR3 DNA follows: TGTGCCACCAGTGAATCCGGGACAGGGCATCAGCCCCAGCATTTT. This translates into CATSESGTGHQPQHF.